This TCR beta chain was sequenced in a study of blood T cell repertoires in COVID-19 (dated by TCRdb to the early 2020s). Notes on the research overall: Collaborator samples came from the United States, Italy and Spain and covered acute and convalescent phases of COVID-19. The prospective study material was composed of cDNA or gDNA derived from T cells, B-cell-depleted T cells, or PBMCs. Where available, HLA class I and class II types were taken from metadata supplied by the sample provider and were not determined by assay-based typing. The samples were drawn from the first 160 participants of the ongoing ImmuneRACE study and from 1,254 subjects provided by 6 global collaborators. A de-identified subject ID, COVID-19 status, age in years and sex were almost always included in the sample metadata. The repertoires were released in a freely available public database intended as a resource for research on the immune response to SARS-CoV-2. Subjects who had been exposed to COVID-19, were actively infected with it, or had recovered from it provided the deeply sampled blood TCRbeta repertoires that made up the dataset.

The germline V gene gives CDR1 as SGHVS and CDR2 as FQNEAQ. V is clipped by 0 bases and J by 0 bases, and the sequence between their germline boundaries is 12 bases long. From its cysteine to its phenylalanine, the CDR3 spans 18 amino acids. Kept here is only the CDR3 DNA, which spans 54 bases and is read in frame from base 1. Study-level results and caveats: The amount of clinical and demographic metadata varied by source and participant and was provided uncurated.

TCRbeta CDR3 regions were amplified from genomic DNA by means of the immunoSEQ Assay, a bias-controlled multiplex PCR. As for the authors' bioinformatics: Within the assay, amplification of reference gene primers was used to estimate how many nucleated cells each sample contained. Sequence reads were collapsed and filtered to measure the absolute abundance of every unique TCRbeta CDR3 rearrangement. Productive Simpson clonality was computed per sample as the square root of Simpson's diversity index over productive rearrangements. This is the immuneACCESS table as TCRdb keeps it, with only in-frame sequences that have V and J called. A part of the clones is gone; compared with another copy, unresolved V genes explain less than half, and the rest is unexplained. The DNA was the basis for D and trimming; V, J and clone size are from that table. For this sample the table gives some 200,000 clones, of which 60% to 85% were detected only once. The ten largest account for roughly 6.7% of the sample.

This clone has a single count. The clone's antigen remains unknown. The record has no base qualities; no much larger clone is one base away. The collaborating institutions used their own protocols to collect whole blood in K2EDTA tubes. For TCRbeta analysis, collaborators shipped samples in one of three forms: frozen whole blood, isolated PBMCs, or DNA extracted from either of those sample types. The material sequenced was peripheral blood. This receptor was obtained from a woman in her sixties or seventies with acute or convalescent COVID-19. Recombination linked TRBV7-8 to TRBJ1-6; the D gene is unclear. The DNA sequence is as follows: TGTGCCAGCAGCTTAGCGCAACACAGAAGCTCCTATAATTCACCCCTCCACTTT. The translation is CASSLAQHRSSYNSPLHF.